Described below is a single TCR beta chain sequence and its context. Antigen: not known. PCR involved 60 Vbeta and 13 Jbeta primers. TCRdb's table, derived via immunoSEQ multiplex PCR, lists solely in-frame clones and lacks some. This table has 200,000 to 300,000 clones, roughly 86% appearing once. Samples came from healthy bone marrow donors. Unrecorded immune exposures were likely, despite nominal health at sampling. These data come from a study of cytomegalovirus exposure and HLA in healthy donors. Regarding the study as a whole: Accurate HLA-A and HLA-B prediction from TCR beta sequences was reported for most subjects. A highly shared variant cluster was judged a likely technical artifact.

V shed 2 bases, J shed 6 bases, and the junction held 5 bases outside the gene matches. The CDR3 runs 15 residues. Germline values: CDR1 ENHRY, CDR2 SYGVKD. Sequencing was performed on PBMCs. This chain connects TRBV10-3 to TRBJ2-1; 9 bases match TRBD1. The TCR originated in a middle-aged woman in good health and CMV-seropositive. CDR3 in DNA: TGTGCCATCAGTGAGCGGGACAGGGTAGGCAATGAGCAGTTCTTC. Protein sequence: CAISERDRVGNEQFF.